A single sample is the source of the 17 T cell receptor beta chains below, sequenced in a study of breast tumors, draining lymph nodes, adjacent tissues. The lymph nodes were axillary draining lymph nodes from breast cancer patients. TCRdb redid the calling of the multiplex PCR reads with MiXCR, one entry per CDR3 protein. The table records about 230,000 distinct CDR3 sequences, roughly 32% of them present only once. Sequenced: axillary lymph node tissue. The receptors derive from a female donor with breast cancer. Some clones in this sample may be carry-over from other donors' samples.

For the CDR3, the DNA is TGCGCCAGCAGCTCGGGGTACGGGGCCAACGTCCTGACTTTC. Its translation: CASSSGYGANVLTF. The chain combines TRBV5-1 with TRBJ2-6; tentative D call: TRBD2 (5 bases). This CDR3 region has 14 residues. Per germline, CDR1 SGHRS and CDR2 YFSETQ. The germline V and J ends were trimmed by 3 bases and 4 bases, with 8 bases remaining between them.

This clonotype showed up many times. At one of its ends the junction is not consistent with the germline gene, which may arise from a read error. The chain combines TRBV7-7 with TRBJ2-2; 8 nucleotides line up with TRBD2. Germline V CDR1 and CDR2: SSHAT, FNYEAQ (reference sequence). There are 14 residues in the CDR3. CDR3 region: CASSLGGGSGELFF. The CDR3 DNA reads TGTGCTAGCAGCCTCGGGGGGGGGTCCGGGGAGCTGTTTTTT.

J is TRBJ2-1 and V is TRBV3-1; perhaps TRBD1 as D (5 bases). Trimming took off 4 bases at V and 7 bases at J, with 23 bases between the two ends. This CDR3 comprises 17 residues. Germline-derived CDR1 and CDR2 are LGHDT and YNNKEL (reference sequence). DNA of the CDR3: TGTGCCAGCAGCCCCCCGGGCCCAGGGTCCCGTTTGAATGAGCAGTTCTTC. Translated, it gives CASSPPGPGSRLNEQFF.

The chain employs TRBV5-1 and TRBJ2-6; 9 bases are shared with TRBD1. V shed 4 bases, J shed 0 bases, and the junction held 8 bases outside the gene matches. Germline V gene sequence: CDR1 SGHRS, CDR2 YFSETQ. The CDR3 spans 18 residues. CDR3 sequence: CASSTYRGLRSGANVLTF. The CDR3 DNA is TGCGCCAGCAGCACCTACAGGGGGCTCCGCTCTGGGGCCAACGTCCTGACTTTC.

The sample holds many counts of this clonotype. The chain couples TRBV19 to TRBJ1-4; possible D gene TRBD1, 6 bases. This CDR3 comprises 14 residues. The V gene's germline CDR1 is LNHDA and CDR2 SQIVND (reference sequence). Trimming shortened V by 6 bases and J by 1 base, and 9 bases separated the two germline ends. The CDR3 coding sequence is TGTGCCAGTAGAGAAGGGGGAACTAATGAAAAACTGTTTTTT. Amino acid sequence: CASREGGTNEKLFF.

This clonotype was observed many times. This chain joins TRBV10-3 and TRBJ2-7; 12 bases agree with TRBD2. This CDR3 comprises 14 residues. After removal of 10 bases from V and 3 bases from J, the junction contained 7 bases not matched to a gene. Germline lookup yields CDR1 ENHRY and CDR2 SYGVKD. The CDR3 nucleotides are TGTGCCACCAAGACTAGCGGGAGAGACTACGAGCAGTACTTC. It codes for CATKTSGRDYEQYF.

Comments on this clonotype: Germline and junction disagree at one end, which may indicate a read error. The chain is built from TRBV20-1 and TRBJ2-1; 7 nucleotides align to TRBD2. Germline lookup yields CDR1 DFQATT and CDR2 SNEGSKA (reference sequence). The CDR3 length is 12 residues. CDR3 in amino acids: CSWRLAVNEPFF. Written as DNA, the CDR3 is TGCAGCTGGCGGCTAGCGGTGAATGAGCCGTTCTTC.

This clonotype was found many times. The junction shows a germline mismatch at one end, possibly a read error. The chain links TRBV9 to TRBJ2-5; D is possibly TRBD1 (6 bases). This CDR3 comprises 14 residues. CDR1 is SGDLS, CDR2 YYNGEE, per germline. DNA for the CDR3: TGTGCCAGCAGCGTCGGACAGCTCCAAGAGACCCAGTCCTTC. Amino acids: CASSVGQLQETQSF.

As regards this clonotype: At one boundary the junction diverges from the germline segment, which might be a read error. The CDR3 protein is CAGSATRDRGSGNTIYF. CDR3 coding DNA: TGTGCCGGTAGTGCGACTCGAGACCGGGGCTCTGGAAACACCATATATTTT. The chain combines TRBV19 with TRBJ1-3; D ambiguous. Per germline, CDR1 LNHDA and CDR2 SQIVND (reference sequence). This CDR3 has 17 amino acids.

This clonotype was observed at least ten times. This chain links TRBV5-4 with TRBJ2-1; weak D call: TRBD1 (5 bases). Germline V lookup: CDR1 SGHNT, CDR2 YYREEE (reference sequence). The CDR3 runs to 13 residues. Trimming left V 4 bases short and J 6 bases short, with 11 bases between. The CDR3 sequence: CASSEDSLNEQFF. The DNA for the CDR3 is TGTGCCAGCAGCGAAGACAGCCTCAATGAGCAGTTCTTC.

About this clonotype itself: In this CDR3 the conserved last residue, phenylalanine or tryptophan, is missing, so a read error is likely. CDR3 sequence: CSFQSNEQFS. The CDR3 bases are TGCAGTTTCCAAAGCAATGAGCAGTTCTCC. J is TRBJ2-1 and V is TRBV20-1, with unresolved D. Germline V gene lookup returns CDR1 DFQATT and CDR2 SNEGSKA (reference sequence). The CDR3 covers 10 residues. V was pared by 8 bases and J by 6 bases, with 8 bases between.

The chain has TRBV7-8 and TRBJ2-5; tentative D call: TRBD2 (6 bases). The V and J ends lost 5 bases and 9 bases respectively, with 28 bases between them. In germline, CDR1 is SGHVS, CDR2 FQNEAQ. This CDR3 region has 17 residues. The CDR3 here is CASSRSGRGGSNQPQYF. The CDR3 DNA reads as TGTGCCAGCAGCCGGTCGGGGCGGGGCGGTAGCAATCAGCCCCAGTACTTC.

This clonotype came up many times. The chain employs TRBV19 and TRBJ2-3; no clear D. Germline CDR1 and CDR2: LNHDA and SQIVND (reference sequence). Trimming shortened V by 4 bases and J by 0 bases, and 8 bases separated the two germline ends. The CDR3 has 14 residues. In nucleotides, the CDR3 is TGTGCCAGTAGTACGAGTACTAGCACAGATACGCAGTATTTT. Protein product: CASSTSTSTDTQYF.

This clonotype was found many times. The chain's CDR3 is CASSQLLAGGIDTQYF. Written as DNA, the CDR3 is TGCGCCAGCAGCCAGCTACTAGCGGGAGGAATAGATACGCAGTATTTT. The rearrangement links TRBV4-3 to TRBJ2-3, with TRBD2 matching over 12 bases. The CDR3 length is 16 residues. Trimming at V came to 3 bases and at J to 5 bases, leaving 6 bases not matched to a gene. Germline CDR1 LGHNA, CDR2 YSLEER.

This clonotype has ten or more counts. This chain joins TRBV2 and TRBJ1-5; no reliable D call. CDR1 and CDR2 (germline): SNHLY, FYNNEI. The CDR3 sequence is 15 residues long. With 4 bases removed from V and 0 bases from J, the gap between germline ends came to 10 bases. CDR3 amino acids: CASSVEVISNQPQHF. In nucleotides, the CDR3 is TGTGCCAGCAGTGTAGAGGTAATTAGCAATCAGCCCCAGCATTTT.

The chain joins TRBV19 to TRBJ2-5; 14 nucleotides align to TRBD2. The V gene's germline CDR1 is LNHDA and CDR2 SQIVND (reference sequence). This CDR3 comprises 14 residues. CDR3 coding DNA: TGTGCTTGGACTAGCGGGGGGTACCAAGAGACCCAGTACTTC. Its protein is CAWTSGGYQETQYF.

The sample holds many counts of this clonotype. This sequence joins TRBV12-5 and TRBJ2-5; 7 bases line up with TRBD2. Germline V gene lookup returns CDR1 LGHNT and CDR2 FRNRAP. The V gene end was trimmed by 6 bases and the J gene end by 5 bases; junction bases not matched to a gene: 12. CDR3 length: 15 amino acids. CDR3 DNA: TGTGCTAGTGGCCTCCTAACTAGCGCTGGCGAGACCCAGTACTTC. Amino acids: CASGLLTSAGETQYF. The full variable domain, completed using reference TRBV12-5 and TRBJ2-5, is DARVTQTPRHKVTEMGQEVTMRCQPILGHNTVFWYRQTMMQGLELLAYFRNRAPLDDSGMPKDRFSAEMPDATLATLKIQPSEPRDSAVYFCASGLLTSAGETQYFGPGTRLLVL.